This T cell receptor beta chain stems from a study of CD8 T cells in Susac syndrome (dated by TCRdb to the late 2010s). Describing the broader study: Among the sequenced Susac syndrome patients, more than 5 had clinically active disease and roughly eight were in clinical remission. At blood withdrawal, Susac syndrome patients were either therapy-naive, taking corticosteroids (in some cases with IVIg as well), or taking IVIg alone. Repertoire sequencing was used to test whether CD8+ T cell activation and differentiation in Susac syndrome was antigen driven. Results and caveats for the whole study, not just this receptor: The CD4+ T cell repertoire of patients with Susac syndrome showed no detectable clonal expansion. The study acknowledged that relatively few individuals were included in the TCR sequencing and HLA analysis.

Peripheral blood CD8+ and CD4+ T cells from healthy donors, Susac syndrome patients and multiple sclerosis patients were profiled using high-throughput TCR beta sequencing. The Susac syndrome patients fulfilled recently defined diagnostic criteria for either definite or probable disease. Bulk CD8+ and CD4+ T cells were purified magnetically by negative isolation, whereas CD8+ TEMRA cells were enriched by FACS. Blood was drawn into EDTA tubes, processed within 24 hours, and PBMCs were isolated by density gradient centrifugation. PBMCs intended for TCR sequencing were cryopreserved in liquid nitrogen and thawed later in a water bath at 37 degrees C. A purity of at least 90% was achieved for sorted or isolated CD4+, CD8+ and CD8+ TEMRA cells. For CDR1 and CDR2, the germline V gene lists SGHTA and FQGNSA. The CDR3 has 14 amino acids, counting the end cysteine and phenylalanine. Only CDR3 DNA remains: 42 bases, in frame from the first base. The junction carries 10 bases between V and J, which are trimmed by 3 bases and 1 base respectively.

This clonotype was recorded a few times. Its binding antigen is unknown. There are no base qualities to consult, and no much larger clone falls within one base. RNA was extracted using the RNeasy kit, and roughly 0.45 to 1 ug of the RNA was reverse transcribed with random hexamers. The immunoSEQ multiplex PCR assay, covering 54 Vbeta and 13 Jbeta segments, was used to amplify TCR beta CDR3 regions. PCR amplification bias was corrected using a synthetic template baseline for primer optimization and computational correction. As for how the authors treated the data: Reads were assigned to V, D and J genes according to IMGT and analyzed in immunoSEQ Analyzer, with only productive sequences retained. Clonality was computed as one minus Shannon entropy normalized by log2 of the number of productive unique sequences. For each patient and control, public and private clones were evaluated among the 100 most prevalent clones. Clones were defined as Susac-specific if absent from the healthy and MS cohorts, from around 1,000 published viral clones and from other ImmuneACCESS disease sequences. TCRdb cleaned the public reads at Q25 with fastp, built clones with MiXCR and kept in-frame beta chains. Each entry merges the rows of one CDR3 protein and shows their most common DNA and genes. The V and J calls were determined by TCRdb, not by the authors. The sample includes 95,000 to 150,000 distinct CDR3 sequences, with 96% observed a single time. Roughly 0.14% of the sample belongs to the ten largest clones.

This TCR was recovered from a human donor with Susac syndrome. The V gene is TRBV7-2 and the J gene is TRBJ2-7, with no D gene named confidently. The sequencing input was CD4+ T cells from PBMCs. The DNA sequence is TGTGCCAGCAGCTTGGGTGGGAAATCCTACGAGCAGTACTTC. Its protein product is CASSLGGKSYEQYF.